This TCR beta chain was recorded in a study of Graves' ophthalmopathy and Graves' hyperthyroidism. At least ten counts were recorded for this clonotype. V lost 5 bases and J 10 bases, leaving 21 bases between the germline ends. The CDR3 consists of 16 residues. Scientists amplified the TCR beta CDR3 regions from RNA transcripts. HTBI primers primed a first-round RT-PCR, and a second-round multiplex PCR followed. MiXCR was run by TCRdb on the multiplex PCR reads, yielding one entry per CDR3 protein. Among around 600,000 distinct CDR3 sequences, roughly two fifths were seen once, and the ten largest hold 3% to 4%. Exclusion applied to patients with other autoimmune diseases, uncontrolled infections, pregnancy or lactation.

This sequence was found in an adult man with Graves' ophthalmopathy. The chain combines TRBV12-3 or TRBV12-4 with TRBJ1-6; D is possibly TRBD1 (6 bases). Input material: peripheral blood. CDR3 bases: TGTGCCAGCAGTGCTCTACAGGGTTCGGCGAAATCACCCCTCCACTTT. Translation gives CASSALQGSAKSPLHF.